Presented here are 29 T cell receptor beta chains from one specimen sequenced in a study of blood T cells in healthy people across ages. PCR was performed a second time for about 7 to 11 cycles using a sample-barcoded 5' primer and a J-beta primer mix. TCRdb ran MiXCR on the 5' RACE reads and lists one entry per CDR3 protein. The repertoire has hundreds of thousands of distinct CDR3 sequences, 29% of them found once; the top ten carry around a sixth. Sequences were obtained from blood. The receptor set was obtained from a woman older than 75 in good health.

The V gene is TRBV6-5, the J gene TRBJ2-3; D gene unclear. Trimming left V 6 bases short and J 4 bases short, with 14 bases between. The CDR3 has 14 amino acids. Germline V CDR1 and CDR2: MNHEY, SVGAGI. CDR3 bases: TGTGCCAGCAGCCTCGATGCAAAGGCAGATACGCAGTATTTT. This encodes CASSLDAKADTQYF.

This clonotype has at least ten counts. The V call is TRBV4-2, the J call TRBJ2-3; D is unclear. Germline CDR1 reads LGHNA; CDR2 reads YNFKEQ. The CDR3 spans 13 residues. V lost 5 bases to trimming and J lost 5 bases, with 11 bases between them. The CDR3 reads CASSYGSEDTQYF. Written as DNA, the CDR3 is TGTGCCAGCAGCTACGGGTCGGAAGATACGCAGTATTTT.

The V and J genes are TRBV7-2 and TRBJ1-2; 7 bases agree with TRBD1. The CDR3 consists of 13 residues. After removal of 5 bases from V and 5 bases from J, the junction contained 5 bases not matched to a gene. CDR1 SGHTA and CDR2 FQGNSA come from the germline V gene. The chain's CDR3 is CASSTDRQYGYTF. Written as DNA, the CDR3 is TGTGCCAGCAGCACGGACAGGCAGTATGGCTACACCTTC.

The rearrangement uses TRBV11-2 and TRBJ2-7; D may be TRBD1 (6 bases). This CDR3 contains 14 residues. V lost 7 bases and J 1 base, leaving 14 bases between the germline ends. Germline CDR1 and CDR2: SGHAT and FQNNGV. CDR3 protein: CASTQLQGSYEQYF. The DNA for the CDR3 is TGTGCCAGCACCCAACTACAGGGATCCTACGAGCAGTACTTC.

Points on this clonotype: Since a much larger clone is just one base distant, this may be a read error. A read error is likely, as this CDR3 ends without the conserved phenylalanine or tryptophan. The V gene is TRBV12-3 or TRBV12-4, the J gene TRBJ2-1, with D maybe TRBD2 (7 bases). V was shortened by 2 bases and J by 7 bases, with 15 bases between the two germline ends. The CDR3 spans 15 residues. The CDR3 spells CASSLMGGARNEQFL. In DNA form, the CDR3 reads TGTGCCAGCAGTTTAATGGGGGGGGCGCGAAATGAGCAGTTCTTA.

Many counts were recorded for this clonotype. This chain connects TRBV6-5 to TRBJ2-5; 7 bases align to TRBD1. Germline values: CDR1 MNHEY, CDR2 SVGAGI. Trimming took 8 bases from V and 5 from J; bases not matched to a gene: 11. This CDR3 is 14 amino acids long. DNA of the CDR3: TGTGCCAGCGAGGCACAGGGGCGCCCGGAGACCCAGTACTTC. Translating gives CASEAQGRPETQYF.

The chain employs TRBV20-1 and TRBJ2-2; D unresolved. Germline V lookup: CDR1 DFQATT, CDR2 SNEGSKA (reference sequence). V was trimmed by 1 base and J by 10 bases, leaving 19 bases between them. This CDR3 region has 15 residues. The CDR3 DNA is TGCAGTGCTAGAGCACCTGGGCAGAACCCCGTGGAGCTGTTTTTT. The encoded protein is CSARAPGQNPVELFF.

This chain joins TRBV10-3 and TRBJ2-1; D remains unclear. The CDR3 sequence is 13 residues long. CDR1 ENHRY and CDR2 SYGVKD come from the germline V gene. Trimming took 0 bases from V and 10 from J, leaving 10 bases between them. The CDR3 DNA reads TGTGCCATCAGTGAGTCGAACGGTCAGGAGCAGTTCTTC. It specifies CAISESNGQEQFF.

The chain links TRBV20-1 to TRBJ2-3, with D perhaps being TRBD1 or TRBD2 (5 bases each). CDR1 is DFQATT and CDR2 is SNEGSKA in the germline V gene (reference sequence). The CDR3 sequence is 15 residues long. V lost 0 bases, J lost 2 bases, and 12 bases lay in between. CDR3 sequence (DNA): TGCAGTGCTAGAGACGGGACCTTAAACACAGATACGCAGTATTTT. This sequence encodes CSARDGTLNTDTQYF.

Ten or more counts support this clonotype. The chain recombines TRBV7-9 with TRBJ2-1; weak D call: TRBD2 (6 bases). The V gene lost 6 bases and the J gene lost 1 base, with 13 bases spanning the gap. The CDR3 is 15 amino acids. Germline values: CDR1 SEHNR, CDR2 FQNEAQ (reference sequence). CDR3 loop: CASRPWGESYNEQFF. The CDR3 nucleotides read TGTGCCAGCAGGCCATGGGGGGAGTCCTACAATGAGCAGTTCTTC.

This clonotype was observed a few times. V and J are TRBV20-1 and TRBJ1-6; perhaps TRBD1 as D (5 bases). This CDR3 is built from 16 residues. CDR1 is DFQATT and CDR2 is SNEGSKA in the germline V gene (reference sequence). V lost 1 base and J lost 10, with 20 bases in between. CDR3 region: CSARGGASGLGSPLHF. The CDR3 region has the DNA TGCAGTGCTAGAGGTGGGGCCAGCGGGTTGGGATCACCCCTCCACTTT.

This clonotype came up many times. The chain couples TRBV4-3 to TRBJ2-3; 15 bases align to TRBD2. The CDR3 has 19 residues. Germline CDR1 and CDR2: LGHNA and YSLEER. The trim removed 1 base at V and 5 bases at J, leaving 10 bases unmatched. The CDR3 DNA reads TGCGCCAGCAGCCAAGGAGGGGGACTAGCGGGGGGTCTCTTAGATACGCAGTATTTT. Amino acids: CASSQGGGLAGGLLDTQYF.

In this sample, this clonotype turned up a few times. V and J are TRBV12-3 or TRBV12-4 and TRBJ2-3; D call uncertain. V was shortened by 4 bases and J by 3 bases, with 11 bases between the two germline ends. The CDR3 extends over 14 amino acids. CDR3 in amino acids: CASSSGVGTDTQYF. The DNA of the CDR3 is TGTGCCAGCAGTTCAGGAGTGGGGACAGATACGCAGTATTTT.

This clonotype was recorded a few times. V and J are TRBV11-2 and TRBJ1-2; a possible D gene is TRBD1 (5 bases). This CDR3 contains 14 residues. V lost 0 bases and J 8 bases, leaving 13 bases between the germline ends. The germline V gene encodes CDR1 SGHAT and CDR2 FQNNGV. DNA for the CDR3: TGTGCCAGCAGCTTAGATACAGGCCGGTGGGGCTACACCTTC. It codes for CASSLDTGRWGYTF.

The J gene is TRBJ2-7, the V gene TRBV5-1, with D unclear. Trimming removed 5 bases at V and 0 bases at J, with 12 bases between. The CDR3 contains 14 residues. The V gene's germline CDR1 is SGHRS and CDR2 YFSETQ. The CDR3 nucleotides are TGCGCCAGCAGGACCTTTCTCCCCTCCTACGAGCAGTACTTC. Protein sequence: CASRTFLPSYEQYF.

This clonotype was detected many times. A much larger clonotype is one base distant, so this may be a read error. The V call is TRBV28, the J call TRBJ2-7; 8 bases agree with TRBD1. Looked up from germline, CDR1 is MDHEN and CDR2 is SYDVKM. V was clipped by 6 bases and J by 5 bases; unmatched bases: 6. This CDR3 has 13 residues. CDR3 DNA sequence: TGTGCCAGCAGACCAGACAGGGGCCACGAGCAGTACTTC. This translates into CASRPDRGHEQYF.

About this clonotype itself: A read error may be the cause here, since a much bigger clone is one base away. The rearrangement uses TRBV7-6 and TRBJ1-2, with D perhaps matching TRBD1 (6 bases). The length of the CDR3 is 13 residues. V was trimmed by 5 bases and J by 6 bases, leaving 13 bases between them. Germline CDR1 reads SGHVS; CDR2 reads FNYEAQ. CDR3 bases: TGTGCCAGCAGCCCGAACAGGGCCGATGGCTACACCTTC. Its protein is CASSPNRADGYTF.

The J gene is TRBJ1-5, the V gene TRBV3-1; D unresolved. Trimming left V 5 bases short and J 3 bases short, with 11 bases between. The CDR3 length is 14 residues. Germline values: CDR1 LGHDT, CDR2 YNNKEL (reference sequence). CDR3 in DNA: TGTGCCAGCAGCTCCAGTCTTCCCAATCAGCCCCAGCATTTT. As protein: CASSSSLPNQPQHF.

The chain uses TRBV20-1 and TRBJ2-3; D not resolved. The V and J ends lost 3 bases and 1 base respectively, with 11 bases between them. Germline CDR1 and CDR2: DFQATT and SNEGSKA (reference sequence). This CDR3 is 14 amino acids long. The CDR3 sequence is CSASFRRGTDTQYF. In nucleotides, the CDR3 is TGCAGTGCTAGCTTTCGGAGAGGCACAGATACGCAGTATTTT.

This clonotype was seen repeatedly, ten times or more. The genes are TRBV4-2 and TRBJ1-5; a possible D gene is TRBD1 (5 bases). The CDR3 totals 15 residues. CDR1 and CDR2 from the germline V gene are LGHNA and YNFKEQ. V was clipped by 7 bases and J by 0 bases, with 13 bases between them. In nucleotides, the CDR3 is TGTGCCAGCAAGGGGCAGTTATATAGCAATCAGCCCCAGCATTTT. Protein product: CASKGQLYSNQPQHF.

This clonotype was recorded a few times. The chain couples TRBV30 to TRBJ2-1, with D maybe TRBD2 (5 bases). Germline CDR1 is GTSNPN and CDR2 is SVGIG (reference sequence). This CDR3 has 13 amino acids. V was shortened by 0 bases and J by 6 bases, with 9 bases between the two germline ends. In DNA, the CDR3 is TGTGCCTGGAGTGTACGGGGTCCCAATGAGCAGTTCTTC. Its translation: CAWSVRGPNEQFF. Using reference TRBV30 and TRBJ2-1 for the parts outside the CDR3, the full variable domain is SQTIHQWPATLVQPVGSPLSLECTVEGTSNPNLYWYRQAAGRGLQLLFYSVGIGQISSEVPQNLSASRPQDRQFILSSKKLLLSDSGFYLCAWSVRGPNEQFFGPGTRLTVL.

Worth noting for this clonotype: A much larger clonotype is one base distant, so this may be a read error. The chain joins TRBV5-1 to TRBJ2-7; D might be TRBD1 (6 bases). The ends were cut back, 3 bases at V and 7 bases at J, with 20 bases in the middle. CDR1 and CDR2 (germline): SGHRS, YFSETQ. The CDR3 has 15 amino acids. CDR3 in DNA: TGCGCCAGCAGCTGGTTGGACAGAATTTCAAATGAGCAGTACTTC. The encoded protein is CASSWLDRISNEQYF.

This clonotype showed up just once. An end of the junction differs from the germline gene, which may be a read error. This chain joins TRBV4-1 and TRBJ2-1; possibly TRBD1 or TRBD2 for D (5 bases each). Germline lookup yields CDR1 MGHRA and CDR2 YSYEKL. CDR3 length: 14 residues. CDR3 residues: CASSPGPNHNEQFF. The CDR3 nucleotides are TGCGCCAGCAGCCCGGGACCGAATCACAACGAGCAGTTCTTC.

Only one count was recorded for this clonotype. The chain combines TRBV2 with TRBJ2-3, with D possibly being TRBD2 (6 bases). The CDR3 consists of 14 residues. V lost 9 bases, J lost 0 bases, and 13 bases lay in between. Looked up from germline, CDR1 is SNHLY and CDR2 is FYNNEI. The CDR3 DNA follows: TGTGCCAGGGGGGGAGCTACCAGCACAGATACGCAGTATTTT. Translating gives CARGGATSTDTQYF.

Points on this clonotype: A much bigger clone sits one base away, suggesting this may be a read error. The CDR3 DNA follows: TGTGCCACCAGTGATTTGGCGGGGGTCTCCTACAATGAGCAGTACTTC. Amino acids: CATSDLAGVSYNEQYF. The V gene is TRBV24-1, the J gene TRBJ2-1; 7 nucleotides line up with TRBD2. The DNA end favors TRBJ2-7, so the J call may be wrong. The CDR3 consists of 16 residues. Germline V CDR1 and CDR2: KGHDR, SFDVKD.

This clonotype has at least ten counts. This chain links TRBV4-3 with TRBJ1-2; D gene uncertain. CDR1 is LGHNA, CDR2 YSLEER, per germline. The CDR3 totals 15 residues. V was cut by 0 bases and J by 3 bases, with 11 bases left in between. This chain's CDR3 is CASSQEGQTHYGYTF. CDR3 nucleotide sequence: TGCGCCAGCAGCCAAGAAGGGCAGACCCACTATGGCTACACCTTC.

The chain has TRBV2 and TRBJ1-4; 9 nucleotides line up with TRBD1. Germline CDR1 reads SNHLY; CDR2 reads FYNNEI. V was pared by 6 bases and J by 7 bases, with 9 bases of the junction left unmatched. This CDR3 is built from 15 residues. DNA of the CDR3: TGTGCCAGCAGACCTACAGGGGGCATCAGTGAAAAACTGTTTTTT. Protein sequence: CASRPTGGISEKLFF.

This clonotype occurred a few times. This may be a read error, as it is one base from a much larger clone. The CDR3 nucleotides read TGTGCCAGCAGCTTCCGGGGCAGAAATTCACCCCCCCACTTT. Its protein is CASSFRGRNSPPHF. The rearrangement joins TRBV11-2 to TRBJ1-6, with D possibly matching TRBD1 (5 bases). CDR3 length equals 14 residues. The V gene's germline CDR1 is SGHAT and CDR2 FQNNGV.

In this sample, this clonotype turned up many times. The CDR3 region is CATSRDRVSDNEQFF. As DNA, the CDR3 is TGTGCCACCAGCAGAGATCGGGTTAGCGACAATGAGCAGTTCTTC. The chain joins TRBV15 to TRBJ2-1, with a tentative D call TRBD2 (5 bases). CDR1 LNHNV and CDR2 YYDKDF come from the germline V gene (reference sequence). V lost 0 bases and J 5 bases, leaving 11 bases between the germline ends. The CDR3 has 15 residues.